This T cell receptor (beta chain) is from a study of blood T cell repertoires in COVID-19. Overall study: The origin of the acute and convalescent COVID-19 samples was the United States, Italy and Spain. PBMCs, B-cell-depleted T cells, or T cells provided the cDNA or gDNA that made up the material.

Germline CDR1 PRHDT, CDR2 FYEKMQ (reference sequence). The V gene lost 5 bases and the J gene lost 4 bases, with 15 bases spanning the gap. The CDR3 spans 15 residues. Original analysis: Amplified reference gene primers provided the basis for estimating nucleated cell counts. Using immunoSEQ multiplex PCR, the repertoire was profiled, and TCRdb retains in-frame clones only, with some absent. V, J and clone size were drawn from that table, and D and trimming were deduced from the DNA. The sample carries approximately 38,000 clones, around 90% recorded once. The chain links TRBV13 to TRBJ1-3; TRBD1 is a possible D gene (6 bases). This TCR derives from a woman between 65 and 79 years old with active COVID-19. Sequencing was carried out using peripheral blood. CDR3 DNA: TGTGCCAGCAGCGTACAGGGTGGTGCGGGAAACACCATATATTTT. This gives the protein CASSVQGGAGNTIYF.